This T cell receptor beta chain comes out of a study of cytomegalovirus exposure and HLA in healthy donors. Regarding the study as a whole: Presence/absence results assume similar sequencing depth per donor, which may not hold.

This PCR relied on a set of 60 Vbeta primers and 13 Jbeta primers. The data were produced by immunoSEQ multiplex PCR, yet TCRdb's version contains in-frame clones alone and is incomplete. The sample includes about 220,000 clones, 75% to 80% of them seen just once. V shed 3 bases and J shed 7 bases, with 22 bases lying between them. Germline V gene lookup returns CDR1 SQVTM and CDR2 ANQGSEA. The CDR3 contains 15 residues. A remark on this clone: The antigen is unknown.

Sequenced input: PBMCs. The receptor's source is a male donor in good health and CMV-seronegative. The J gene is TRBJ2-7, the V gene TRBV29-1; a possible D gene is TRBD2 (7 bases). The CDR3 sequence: CSVDKGGGGPWEQYF. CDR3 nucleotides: TGCAGCGTTGATAAAGGGGGAGGGGGGCCTTGGGAGCAGTACTTC.